These T cell receptor beta chains were read from a single sample in a study of blood T cell repertoires in COVID-19. The data were produced by immunoSEQ multiplex PCR, yet TCRdb's version contains in-frame clones alone and is incomplete. This table has fewer than 300,000 clones, about 89% appearing once. Sequenced sample: peripheral blood. The receptors were gathered from a woman aged 25 to 39 with COVID-19, enrolled during active disease. Each CDR3 is given with its conserved first and last residue.

CDR3	J	V
CASSLGSGQPQHF	TRBJ1-5	TRBV11-3
CASSLAATDTQYF	TRBJ2-3	TRBV7-2
CASSDRRDTEAFF	TRBJ1-1	TRBV2
CASSQMGQIEAFF	TRBJ1-1	TRBV25-1
CASSLTGPRAYNSPLHF	TRBJ1-6	TRBV3-1/TRBV3-2
CASSLRQGSNEQFF	TRBJ2-1	TRBV7-9
CASSWEATYEQYF	TRBJ2-7	TRBV4-1
CASSLGTNPGNTIYF	TRBJ1-3	TRBV7-2
CASSSRTSGGYNEQFF	TRBJ2-1	TRBV5-8
CASSFGLSGNTIYF	TRBJ1-3	TRBV28
CASSLDLGVETQYF	TRBJ2-5	TRBV11-2
CAWKTGTGDNEQFF	TRBJ2-1	TRBV30
CASSVNYGYTF	TRBJ1-2	TRBV2
CASSAGANSPLHF	TRBJ1-6	TRBV7-3
CASSLPGGMNTEAFF	TRBJ1-1	TRBV5-8
CASSISSGRVDIQYF	TRBJ2-4	TRBV9
CSDHRGEGYTF	TRBJ1-2	TRBV20-1
CAWSLGSIQYF	TRBJ2-4	TRBV30
CASSLGTGSNTEAFF	TRBJ1-1	TRBV9
CASSQDRASGSEQYF	TRBJ2-7	TRBV3-1/TRBV3-2
CASMGDRGLGQPQHF	TRBJ1-5	TRBV2
CAIFDPGTGLYGYTF	TRBJ1-2	TRBV10-3
CSAAGDEQFF	TRBJ2-1	TRBV20-1
CASSVGTGGSYGYTF	TRBJ1-2	TRBV9
CASSRKRAYEQYF	TRBJ2-7	TRBV12-3/TRBV12-4
CSVTQGVNQPQHF	TRBJ1-5	TRBV29-1
CSVADGTVLPGTIYNEQFF	TRBJ2-1	TRBV29-1
CASSLLAGSARVTDTQYF	TRBJ2-3	TRBV5-1
CASSPRDSLNEKLFF	TRBJ1-4	TRBV21-1
CASSPSKGQKVAEAFF	TRBJ1-1	TRBV3-1/TRBV3-2
CASSPNRFEQYF	TRBJ2-7	TRBV7-6
CASSESWLVGTYEQYF	TRBJ2-7	TRBV2
CASSLGHGYEQYF	TRBJ2-7	TRBV5-1
CASSPGHDTEAFF	TRBJ1-1	TRBV6-5
CASSLVYNEKLFF	TRBJ1-4	TRBV27
CASSTRGNTEAFF	TRBJ1-1	TRBV27
CASSSGGNTEAFF	TRBJ1-1	TRBV3-1/TRBV3-2
CASSADMNTEAFF	TRBJ1-1	TRBV5-1
CSVAQGRNTEAFF	TRBJ1-1	TRBV29-1
CASSQITGQDYEQYF	TRBJ2-7	TRBV14
CASRIRAEGVGNEQFF	TRBJ2-1	TRBV2
CAISESITGFLYGYTF	TRBJ1-2	TRBV10-3
CASSLEGQQPQHF	TRBJ1-5	TRBV5-1
CASSRDRDTEAFF	TRBJ1-1	TRBV2
CATSDGEKTQYF	TRBJ2-5	TRBV24-1
CASSPSRQRNQPQHF	TRBJ1-5	TRBV6-2/TRBV6-3
CASSGGDRGVGYGYTF	TRBJ1-2	TRBV7-6
CAIRLSENQPQHF	TRBJ1-5	TRBV10-3
CASSAVSANTEAFF	TRBJ1-1	TRBV5-5
CAWNLATGEKLFF	TRBJ1-4	TRBV30
CASSLGLNEKLFF	TRBJ1-4	TRBV5-6
CSVETGGSDTQYF	TRBJ2-3	TRBV29-1
CASSLGQDNEKLFF	TRBJ1-4	TRBV7-8
CASSRRQGLEQYF	TRBJ2-7	TRBV3-1/TRBV3-2
CAWSKQGAGEQFF	TRBJ2-1	TRBV30
CASSIFRTSGNSYNEQFF	TRBJ2-1	TRBV19
CASSLSRDQPQHF	TRBJ1-5	TRBV27
CASSIGLVADTQYF	TRBJ2-3	TRBV7-2
CSVEDPGGPNYGYTF	TRBJ1-2	TRBV29-1